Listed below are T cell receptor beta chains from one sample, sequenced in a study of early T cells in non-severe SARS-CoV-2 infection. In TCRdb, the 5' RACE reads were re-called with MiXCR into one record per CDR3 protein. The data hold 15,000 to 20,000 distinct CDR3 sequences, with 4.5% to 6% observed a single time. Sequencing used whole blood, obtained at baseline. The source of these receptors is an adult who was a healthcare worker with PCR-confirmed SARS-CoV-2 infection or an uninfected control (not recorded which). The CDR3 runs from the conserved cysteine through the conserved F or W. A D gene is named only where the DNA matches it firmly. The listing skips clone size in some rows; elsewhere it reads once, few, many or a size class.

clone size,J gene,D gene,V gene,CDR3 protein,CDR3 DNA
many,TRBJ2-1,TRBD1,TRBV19,CASSTLTGSVSYNEQFF,TGTGCCAGTAGTACACTGACAGGGTCAGTCTCCTACAATGAGCAGTTCTTC
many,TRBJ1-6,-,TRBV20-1,CSARVPPTDSYYNSPLHF,TGCAGTGCTAGAGTCCCCCCGACAGACAGCTATTATAATTCACCCCTCCACTTT
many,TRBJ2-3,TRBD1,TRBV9,CASSGWATGSTDTQYF,TGTGCCAGCAGCGGATGGGCGACAGGGAGCACAGATACGCAGTATTTT
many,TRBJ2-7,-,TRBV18,CASSPPDSYEQYF,TGTGCCAGCTCACCACCGGACAGCTACGAGCAGTACTTC
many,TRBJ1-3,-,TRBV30,CAWSVTSGSENTIYF,TGTGCCTGGAGTGTGACCAGTGGCTCTGAAAACACCATATATTTT
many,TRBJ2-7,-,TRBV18,CASSLAPTAMYEQYF,TGTGCCAGCTCCCTCGCCCCGACAGCCATGTACGAGCAGTACTTC
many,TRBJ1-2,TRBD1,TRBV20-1,CSARGDRDYGYTF,TGCAGTGCTAGAGGGGACAGGGACTATGGCTACACCTTC
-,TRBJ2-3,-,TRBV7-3,CASSLNPEDTQYF,TGTGCCAGCAGCTTAAACCCCGAGGATACGCAGTATTTT
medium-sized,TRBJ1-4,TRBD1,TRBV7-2,CASSPDRLGLTEKLFF,TGTGCCAGCAGCCCGGACAGGTTGGGCCTTACCGAAAAACTGTTTTTT
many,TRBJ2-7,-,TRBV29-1,CSGTANYEQYF,TGCAGCGGAACAGCGAACTACGAGCAGTACTTC
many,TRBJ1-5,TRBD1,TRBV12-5,CASAPLDRGDGQPQHF,TGTGCTAGTGCCCCCTTGGACAGGGGAGACGGTCAGCCCCAGCATTTT
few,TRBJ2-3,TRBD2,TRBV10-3,CAGSSGGPSTDTQYF,TGTGCCGGGTCAAGCGGGGGCCCTAGCACAGATACGCAGTATTTT
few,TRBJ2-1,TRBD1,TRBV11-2,CASSLGPGGKTFF,TGTGCCAGCAGCTTGGGGCCAGGGGGAAAAACGTTCTTC
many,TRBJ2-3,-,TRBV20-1,CSAPRSTDTQYF,TGCAGTGCTCCCAGATCCACAGATACGCAGTATTTT
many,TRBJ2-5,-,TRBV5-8,CASSLGRPPETQYF,TGTGCCAGCAGCTTGGGGCGACCCCCGGAGACCCAGTACTTC
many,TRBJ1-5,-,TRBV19,CASSLGKSDQPQHF,TGTGCCAGTAGTCTGGGGAAGAGTGATCAGCCCCAGCATTTT
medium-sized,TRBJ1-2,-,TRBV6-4,CASSTGIGGGYGYTF,TGTGCCAGCAGTACGGGAATTGGCGGGGGCTATGGCTACACCTTC
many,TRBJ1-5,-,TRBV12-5,CASGESRGTTLNQPQHF,TGTGCTAGTGGAGAATCTAGGGGTACAACCCTTAATCAGCCCCAGCATTTT
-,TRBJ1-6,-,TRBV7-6,CASSLRQINNSPLHF,TGTGCCAGCAGCTTACGTCAAATTAATAATTCACCCCTCCACTTT
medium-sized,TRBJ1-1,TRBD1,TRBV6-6,CAISRGGTEAFF,TGTGCCATATCCAGGGGGGGGACTGAAGCTTTCTTT
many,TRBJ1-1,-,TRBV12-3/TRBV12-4,CASILGQGNTEAFF,TGTGCCAGCATACTTGGGCAGGGCAACACTGAAGCTTTCTTT
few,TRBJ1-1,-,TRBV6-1,CASSLPTVNTEAFF,TGTGCCAGCAGTTTACCGACAGTGAACACTGAAGCTTTCTTT
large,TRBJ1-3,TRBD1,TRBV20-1,CSAGDRSSGNTIYF,TGCAGTGCTGGGGACAGAAGCTCTGGAAACACCATATATTTT
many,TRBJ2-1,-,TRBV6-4,CATSPQESSYNEQFF,TGTGCCACCTCCCCCCAGGAGTCCTCCTACAATGAGCAGTTCTTC
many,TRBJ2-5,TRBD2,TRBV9,CASSSGTSGAKETQYF,TGTGCCAGCAGCTCGGGGACTAGCGGGGCAAAAGAGACCCAGTACTTC
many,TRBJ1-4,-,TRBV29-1,CSVGLATGNEKLFF,TGCAGCGTTGGGTTAGCGACGGGGAATGAAAAACTGTTTTTT
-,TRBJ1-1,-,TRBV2,CASSSQTGRNTEAFF,TGTGCCAGCAGTTCCCAGACAGGTCGGAACACTGAAGCTTTCTTT
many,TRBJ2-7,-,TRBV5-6,CASSFVRSSYYEQYF,TGTGCCAGCAGCTTCGTCCGGAGTTCATACTACGAGCAGTACTTC
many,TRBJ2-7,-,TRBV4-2,CASSQDPGRVGYEQYF,TGTGCCAGCAGCCAAGATCCGGGCAGGGTAGGGTACGAGCAGTACTTC
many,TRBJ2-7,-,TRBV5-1,CASSLGGISYEQYF,TGCGCCAGCAGCTTGGGGGGCATATCCTACGAGCAGTACTTC
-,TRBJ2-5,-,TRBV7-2,CASSLGSAQYF,TGTGCCAGCAGCTTAGGTAGTGCCCAGTACTTC
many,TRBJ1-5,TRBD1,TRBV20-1,CSASQTGGKDDQPQHF,TGCAGTGCTAGTCAAACAGGGGGCAAAGATGATCAGCCCCAGCATTTT
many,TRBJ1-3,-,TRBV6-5,CASSPGLGNTIYF,TGTGCCAGCAGCCCCGGCCTCGGAAACACCATATATTTT
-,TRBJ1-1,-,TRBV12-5,CASAQQGPTEAFF,TGTGCTAGTGCCCAACAGGGCCCCACTGAAGCTTTCTTT
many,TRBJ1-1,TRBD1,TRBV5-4,CASSSVDRVNTEAFF,TGTGCCAGCAGCTCCGTCGACAGGGTGAACACTGAAGCTTTCTTT
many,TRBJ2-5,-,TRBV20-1,CSARALTGFQETQYF,TGCAGTGCTAGAGCCCTGACAGGTTTTCAAGAGACCCAGTACTTC
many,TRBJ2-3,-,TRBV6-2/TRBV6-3,CASSLRRGPDTQYF,TGTGCCAGCAGCCTCAGGAGGGGCCCAGATACGCAGTATTTT
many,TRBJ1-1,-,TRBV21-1,CASADHHDTEAFF,TGTGCCAGCGCCGACCATCACGACACTGAAGCTTTCTTT
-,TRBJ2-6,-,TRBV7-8,CASSFGQAGTGANVLTF,TGTGCCAGCAGCTTTGGTCAGGCGGGTACTGGGGCCAACGTCCTGACTTTC
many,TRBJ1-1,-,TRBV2,CASRNLRDTEAFF,TGTGCCAGCAGGAACCTCCGGGACACTGAAGCTTTCTTT
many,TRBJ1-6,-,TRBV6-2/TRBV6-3,CASLKTRGIGSPLHF,TGTGCCAGCCTCAAGACCAGGGGTATTGGTTCACCCCTCCACTTT
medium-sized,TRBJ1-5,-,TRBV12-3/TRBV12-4,CASTQGGNQPQHF,TGTGCCAGCACCCAAGGGGGCAATCAGCCCCAGCATTTT
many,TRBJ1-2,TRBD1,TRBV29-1,CSVEAEPGQPYGYTF,TGCAGCGTTGAAGCCGAACCGGGACAGCCCTATGGCTACACCTTC
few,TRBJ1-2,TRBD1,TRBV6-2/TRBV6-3,CASSFPHRGEDYGYTF,TGTGCCAGCAGTTTCCCCCACAGGGGCGAGGACTATGGCTACACCTTC
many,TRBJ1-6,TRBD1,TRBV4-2,CASSQDDRELNSPLHF,TGTGCCAGCAGCCAAGATGACAGGGAACTCAATTCACCCCTCCACTTT